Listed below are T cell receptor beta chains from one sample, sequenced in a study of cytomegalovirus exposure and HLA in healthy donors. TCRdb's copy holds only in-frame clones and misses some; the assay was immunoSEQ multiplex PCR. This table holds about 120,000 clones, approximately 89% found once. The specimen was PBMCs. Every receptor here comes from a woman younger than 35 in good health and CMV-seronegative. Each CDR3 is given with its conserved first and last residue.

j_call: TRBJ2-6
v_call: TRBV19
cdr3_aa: CASVAGANVLTF

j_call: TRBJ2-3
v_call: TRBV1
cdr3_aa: CTSSLTLGVGLHNIPRTDTQYF

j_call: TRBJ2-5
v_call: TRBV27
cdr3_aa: CASSFYGEGSTTQYF

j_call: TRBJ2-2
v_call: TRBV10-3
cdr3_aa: CAISDTNTGELFF

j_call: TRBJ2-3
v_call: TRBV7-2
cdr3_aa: CASSLVTQGDTQYF

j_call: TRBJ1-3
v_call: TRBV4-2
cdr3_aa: CASSQETGSLSGNTIYF

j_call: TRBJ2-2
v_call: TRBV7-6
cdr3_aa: CASSLTAGGPANTGELFF

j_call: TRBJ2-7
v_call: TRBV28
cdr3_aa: CASSFRTASSYEQYF

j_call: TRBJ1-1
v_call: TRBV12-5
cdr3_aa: CASALQGGGTEAFF

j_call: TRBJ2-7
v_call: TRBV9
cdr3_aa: CASSPTGQETYEQYF

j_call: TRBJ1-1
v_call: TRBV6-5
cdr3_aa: CASSYWGLRGTVEAFF

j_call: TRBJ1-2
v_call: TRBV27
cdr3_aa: CASSALGRDGYTF

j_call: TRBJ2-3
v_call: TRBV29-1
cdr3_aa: CSVERDRGTDTQYF

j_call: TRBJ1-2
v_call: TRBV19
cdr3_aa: CASSIDSSGLIYGYTF

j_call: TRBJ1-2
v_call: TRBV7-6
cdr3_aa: CASSPLREGGYTF

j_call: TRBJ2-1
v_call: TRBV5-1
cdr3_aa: CASSLLWLTQDNEQFF

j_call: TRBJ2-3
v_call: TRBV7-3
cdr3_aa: CASSPSGGAVRSTDTQYF

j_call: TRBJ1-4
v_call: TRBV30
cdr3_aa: CAWDRGPEKLFF

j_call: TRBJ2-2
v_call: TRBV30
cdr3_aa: CAWSWGQGVKHGELFF

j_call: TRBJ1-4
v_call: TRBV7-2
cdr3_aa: CASSLVGTGGNEKLFF

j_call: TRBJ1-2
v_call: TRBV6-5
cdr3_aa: CASSSPTGNYGYTF

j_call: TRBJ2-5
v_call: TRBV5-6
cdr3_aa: CASSRRVRRETQYF

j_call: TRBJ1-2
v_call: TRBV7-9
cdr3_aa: CASSAQTGGGGYTF

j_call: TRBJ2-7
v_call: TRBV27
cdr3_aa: CASSFLSGKAYEQYF

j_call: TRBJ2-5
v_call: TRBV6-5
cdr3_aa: CASKINGMVGETQYF

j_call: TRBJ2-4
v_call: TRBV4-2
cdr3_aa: CASSQASPLAKNIQYF

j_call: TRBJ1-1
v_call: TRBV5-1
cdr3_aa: CASSLATGVSEAFF

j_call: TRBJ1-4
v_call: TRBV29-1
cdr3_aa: CSARGGLASTNEKLFF

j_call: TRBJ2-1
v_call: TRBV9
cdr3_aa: CASSVDVLVLGNEQFF

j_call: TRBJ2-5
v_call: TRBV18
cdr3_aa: CASSPVTSGSRIRETQYF

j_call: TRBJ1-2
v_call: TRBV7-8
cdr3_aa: CASSLERVSRGYTF

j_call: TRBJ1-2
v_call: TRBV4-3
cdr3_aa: CASSHPSGTGLFGYTF

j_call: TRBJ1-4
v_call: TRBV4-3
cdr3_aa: CASSQGAAAEKLFF

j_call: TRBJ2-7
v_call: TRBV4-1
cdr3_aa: CASSQRGQGSYEQYF

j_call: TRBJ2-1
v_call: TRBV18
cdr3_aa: CASSPKAGGPSYNEQFF

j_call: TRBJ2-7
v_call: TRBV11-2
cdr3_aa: CASSSQQEEQYF

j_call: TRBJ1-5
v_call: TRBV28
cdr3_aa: CASSRTGSGNQPQHF

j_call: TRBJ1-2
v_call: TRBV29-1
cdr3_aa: CSALTGTGALRGYGYTF

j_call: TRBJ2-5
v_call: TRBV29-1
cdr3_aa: CSVDRIISQETQYF

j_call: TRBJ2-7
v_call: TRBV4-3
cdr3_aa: CASSHGQGRTYEQYF

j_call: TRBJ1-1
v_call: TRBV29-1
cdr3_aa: CSGRGDRARGTEAFF

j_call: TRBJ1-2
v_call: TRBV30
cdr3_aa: CAWRAGGLGYGYTF

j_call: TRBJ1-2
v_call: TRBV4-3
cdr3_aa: CASSQVGVYGYTF

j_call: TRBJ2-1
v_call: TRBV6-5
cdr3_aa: CASTGGAYNEQFF

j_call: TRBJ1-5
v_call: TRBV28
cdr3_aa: CATRLGNQPQHF

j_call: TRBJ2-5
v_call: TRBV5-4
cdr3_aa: CASSAGTPGGAQYF

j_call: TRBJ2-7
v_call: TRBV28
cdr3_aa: CASTPRTETYEQYF

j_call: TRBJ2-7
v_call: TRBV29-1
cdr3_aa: CSVGALAGGDEQYF

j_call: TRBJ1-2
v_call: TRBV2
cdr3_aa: CASSRQGVNYGYTF

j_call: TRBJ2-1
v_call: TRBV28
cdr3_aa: CASTTQGGYNEQFF

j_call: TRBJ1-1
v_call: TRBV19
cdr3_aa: CASSIGRKNTEAFF

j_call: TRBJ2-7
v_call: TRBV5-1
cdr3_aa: CASSLGTGITYEQYF